These T cell receptor beta chains were read from a single sample in a study of somatic mutations in cytotoxic T cells in rheumatoid arthritis. Repertoires were generated with immunoSEQ multiplex PCR, while TCRdb's copy carries only in-frame clones and drops some. The top ten hold approximately 11% of the sample, which has 20,000 to 25,000 clones, 78% seen once. The sample comprised CD8+ T cells sorted from blood. Receptors were obtained from an adult with rheumatoid arthritis. CDR3s include the opening cysteine and the closing phenylalanine or tryptophan. A D gene is named only where the DNA matches it firmly. The listing skips clone size in some rows; elsewhere it reads once, few, many or a size class.

NA	TRBV5-1	TRBD2	TRBJ2-2	CASSLSGGAITGELFF	TGCGCCAGCAGCTTGTCCGGGGGGGCGATCACCGGGGAGCTGTTTTTT
NA	TRBV5-1	NA	TRBJ1-3	CASSREQVLFGNTIYF	TGCGCCAGCAGCCGCGAACAGGTCCTCTTTGGAAACACCATATATTTT
NA	TRBV27	NA	TRBJ1-5	CASSLVRDQPQHF	TGTGCCAGCAGTTTAGTCCGGGATCAGCCCCAGCATTTT
NA	TRBV2	TRBD1	TRBJ1-2	CASSPGQGPSYGYTF	TGTGCCAGCAGTCCAGGACAGGGCCCCTCCTATGGCTACACCTTC
NA	TRBV2	NA	TRBJ2-1	CASSQSLAISYNEQFF	TGTGCCAGCAGTCAATCCCTAGCTATATCCTACAATGAGCAGTTCTTC
NA	TRBV7-3	NA	TRBJ2-1	CASSPGLFREQFF	TGTGCCAGCAGCCCCGGACTATTTCGCGAGCAGTTCTTC
NA	TRBV5-6	NA	TRBJ1-2	CASGPVSVTYGYTF	TGTGCCAGCGGTCCGGTCAGCGTCACCTATGGCTACACCTTC
NA	TRBV5-1	NA	TRBJ1-1	CASMRGDTEAFF	TGCGCCAGCATGCGGGGGGACACTGAAGCTTTCTTT
NA	TRBV25-1	NA	TRBJ1-4	CASRGDSGNEKLFF	TGTGCCAGTAGGGGAGACAGCGGTAATGAAAAACTGTTTTTT
NA	TRBV11-2	NA	TRBJ1-5	CASSLEHGDQPQHF	TGTGCCAGCAGCTTAGAACACGGAGATCAGCCCCAGCATTTT
once	TRBV4-3	NA	TRBJ2-7	CASSQEWQGLDEQYF	TGCGCCAGCAGCCAAGAATGGCAGGGGCTGGACGAGCAGTACTTC
NA	TRBV5-4	TRBD1	TRBJ1-2	CASRPGRDRGNYGYTF	TGTGCCAGCAGACCCGGACGGGACAGGGGTAACTATGGCTACACCTTC
NA	TRBV30	TRBD1	TRBJ1-2	CAWDRGYGYTF	TGTGCCTGGGACAGGGGCTATGGCTACACCTTC
NA	TRBV4-1	NA	TRBJ2-3	CASSQARDSEDTQYF	TGCGCCAGCAGCCAGGCCCGGGACTCCGAAGATACGCAGTATTTT
few	TRBV7-8	TRBD1	TRBJ1-1	CASSLEAQGVDGAFF	TGTGCCAGCAGCTTAGAGGCCCAGGGGGTGGACGGAGCTTTCTTT
NA	TRBV2	TRBD1	TRBJ1-3	CASSGQGVGNTIYF	TGTGCCAGCAGTGGACAGGGGGTCGGAAACACCATATATTTT
NA	TRBV4-3	TRBD1	TRBJ1-2	CASSPRITGVVYGYTF	TGCGCCAGCAGCCCCCGGATCACAGGGGTGGTCTATGGCTACACCTTC
once	TRBV27	NA	TRBJ2-1	CASSSTGFGSYNEQFF	TGTGCCAGCAGTTCTACAGGGTTCGGGTCCTACAATGAGCAGTTCTTC
NA	TRBV11-2	TRBD2	TRBJ2-2	CASSLVSSGRDTGELFF	TGTGCCAGCAGCTTAGTGTCAAGCGGGAGGGACACCGGGGAGCTGTTTTTT
once	TRBV19	NA	TRBJ1-1	CASSIVEGMNTEAFF	TGTGCCAGTAGTATAGTAGAGGGGATGAACACTGAAGCTTTCTTT
NA	TRBV10-1	NA	TRBJ2-2	CASSDARVNTGELFF	TGCGCCAGCAGTGACGCCAGGGTGAACACCGGGGAGCTGTTTTTT
medium-sized	TRBV6-6	NA	TRBJ1-1	CASSWAGGEEAFF	TGTGCCAGCAGTTGGGCGGGAGGAGAGGAAGCTTTCTTT
once	TRBV4-1	NA	TRBJ2-5	CASSPRQDQETQYF	TGCGCCAGCAGCCCCCGACAGGACCAAGAGACCCAGTACTTC
NA	TRBV5-6	NA	TRBJ2-5	CASSSSGRTKETQYF	TGTGCCAGCAGCTCGTCGGGACGGACCAAGGAGACCCAGTACTTC
NA	TRBV2	TRBD1	TRBJ2-1	CASTYGTGASNEQFF	TGTGCCAGCACCTATGGGACAGGGGCATCCAATGAGCAGTTCTTC
NA	TRBV21-1	NA	TRBJ2-7	CASSPGDGFYEQYF	TGTGCCAGCAGCCCGGGCGACGGGTTCTACGAGCAGTACTTC
once	TRBV27	NA	TRBJ1-6	CASSLSVYGTANSPLHF	TGTGCCAGCAGTTTATCCGTGTACGGTACAGCTAATTCACCCCTCCACTTT
NA	TRBV7-6	NA	TRBJ2-7	CASSLGDRGSEQYF	TGTGCCAGCAGCTTAGGGGACCGGGGTTCCGAGCAGTACTTC
NA	TRBV5-1	NA	TRBJ2-7	CASSLFEGYEQYF	TGCGCCAGCAGCCTCTTTGAGGGGTACGAGCAGTACTTC
NA	TRBV7-9	TRBD1	TRBJ2-7	CASLGQGDTYEQYF	TGTGCCAGCCTAGGACAGGGAGACACCTACGAGCAGTACTTC
medium-sized	TRBV9	NA	TRBJ2-2	CASSQGTVNTGELFF	TGTGCCAGCAGCCAAGGGACGGTGAACACCGGGGAGCTGTTTTTT
NA	TRBV27	TRBD1	TRBJ2-7	CASSDRGLYEQYF	TGTGCCAGCAGTGACAGGGGACTCTACGAGCAGTACTTC
once	TRBV19	TRBD1	TRBJ2-2	CASSILWDRDTGELFF	TGTGCCAGTAGTATCCTGTGGGACAGAGACACCGGGGAGCTGTTTTTT
NA	TRBV5-1	NA	TRBJ2-1	CASSGLVNEQFF	TGCGCCAGCAGCGGATTAGTCAATGAGCAGTTCTTC
NA	TRBV5-8	TRBD1	TRBJ2-7	CASSRQGESYEQYF	TGTGCCAGCAGCCGACAGGGCGAATCCTACGAGCAGTACTTC
once	TRBV5-8	NA	TRBJ2-3	CASTYGPDTQYF	TGTGCCAGCACATATGGGCCAGATACGCAGTATTTT
NA	TRBV4-2	NA	TRBJ2-3	CASSQDGTGVVTTDTQYF	TGTGCCAGCAGCCAAGATGGGACCGGGGTCGTTACCACAGATACGCAGTATTTT
NA	TRBV5-5	NA	TRBJ1-5	CASSPAPHGNQPQHF	TGTGCCAGCAGCCCCGCCCCCCATGGCAATCAGCCCCAGCATTTT
NA	TRBV29-1	NA	TRBJ2-3	CSVEGGDPGPDTQYF	TGCAGCGTTGAAGGTGGGGACCCGGGCCCAGATACGCAGTATTTT
NA	TRBV19	NA	TRBJ2-7	CASGSGLEQYF	TGTGCCTCAGGGTCAGGGCTCGAGCAGTACTTC
NA	TRBV7-9	NA	TRBJ2-7	CASSLGVGGSYEQYF	TGTGCCAGCAGCTTAGGGGTAGGGGGTTCCTACGAGCAGTACTTC